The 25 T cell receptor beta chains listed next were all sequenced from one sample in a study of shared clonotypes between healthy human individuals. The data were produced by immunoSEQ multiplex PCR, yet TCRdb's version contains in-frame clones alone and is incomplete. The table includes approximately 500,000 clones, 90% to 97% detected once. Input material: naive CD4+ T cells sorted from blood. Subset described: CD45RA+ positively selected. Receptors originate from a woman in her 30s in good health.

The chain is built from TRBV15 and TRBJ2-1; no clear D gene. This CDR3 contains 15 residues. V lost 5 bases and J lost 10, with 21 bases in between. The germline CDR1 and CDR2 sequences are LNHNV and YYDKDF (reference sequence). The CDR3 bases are TGTGCCACCAGCGGCTACTCGGGCGGCCCTCGGGAGCAGTTCTTC. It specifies CATSGYSGGPREQFF.

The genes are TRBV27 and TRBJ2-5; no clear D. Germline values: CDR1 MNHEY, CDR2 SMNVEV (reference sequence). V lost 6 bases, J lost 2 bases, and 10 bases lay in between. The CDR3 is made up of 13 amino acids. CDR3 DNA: TGTGCCAGCAGCACACGACGTCAAGAGACCCAGTACTTC. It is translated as CASSTRRQETQYF.

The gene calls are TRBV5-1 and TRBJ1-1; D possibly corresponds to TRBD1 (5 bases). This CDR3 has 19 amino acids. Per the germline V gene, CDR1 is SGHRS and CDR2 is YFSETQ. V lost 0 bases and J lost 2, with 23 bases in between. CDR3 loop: CASSLGDGVEGRINTEAFF. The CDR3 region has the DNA TGCGCCAGCAGCTTGGGAGATGGGGTGGAGGGGCGCATTAACACTGAAGCTTTCTTT.

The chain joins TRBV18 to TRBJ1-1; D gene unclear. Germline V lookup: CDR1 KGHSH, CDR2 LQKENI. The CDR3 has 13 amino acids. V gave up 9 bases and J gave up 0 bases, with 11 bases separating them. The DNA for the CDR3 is TGTGCCAGTAAGACTGTTTTGAACACTGAAGCTTTCTTT. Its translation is CASKTVLNTEAFF. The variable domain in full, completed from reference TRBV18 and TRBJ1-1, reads NAGVMQNPRHLVRRRGQEARLRCSPMKGHSHVYWYRQLPEEGLKFMVYLQKENIIDESGMPKERFSAEFPKEGPSILRIQQVVRGDSAAYFCASKTVLNTEAFFGQGTRLTVV.

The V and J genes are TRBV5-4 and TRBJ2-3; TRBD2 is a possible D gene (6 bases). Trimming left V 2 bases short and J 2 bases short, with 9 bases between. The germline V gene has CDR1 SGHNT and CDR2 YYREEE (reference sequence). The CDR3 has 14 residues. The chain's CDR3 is CASSLVAATDTQYF. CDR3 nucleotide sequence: TGTGCCAGCAGCTTAGTAGCGGCCACAGATACGCAGTATTTT.

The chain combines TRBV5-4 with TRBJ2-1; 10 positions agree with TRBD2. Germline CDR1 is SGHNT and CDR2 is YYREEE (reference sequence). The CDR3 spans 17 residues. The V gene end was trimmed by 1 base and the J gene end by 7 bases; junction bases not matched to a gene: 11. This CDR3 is CASSLWGLAGVLNEQFF. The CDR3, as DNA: TGTGCCAGCAGCTTGTGGGGCCTAGCGGGAGTCTTAAATGAGCAGTTCTTC.

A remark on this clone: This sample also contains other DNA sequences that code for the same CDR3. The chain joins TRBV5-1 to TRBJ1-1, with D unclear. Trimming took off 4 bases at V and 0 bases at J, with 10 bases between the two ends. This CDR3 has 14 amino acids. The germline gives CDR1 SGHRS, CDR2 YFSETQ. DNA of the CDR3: TGCGCCAGCAGCGGTGGCGGGATGAACACTGAAGCTTTCTTT. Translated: CASSGGGMNTEAFF.

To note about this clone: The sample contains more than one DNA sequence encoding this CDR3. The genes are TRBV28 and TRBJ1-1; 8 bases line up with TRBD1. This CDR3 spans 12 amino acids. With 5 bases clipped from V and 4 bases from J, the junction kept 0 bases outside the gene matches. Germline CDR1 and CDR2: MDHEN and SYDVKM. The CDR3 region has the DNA TGTGCCAGCAGTACAGGGGGCACTGAAGCTTTCTTT. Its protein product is CASSTGGTEAFF.

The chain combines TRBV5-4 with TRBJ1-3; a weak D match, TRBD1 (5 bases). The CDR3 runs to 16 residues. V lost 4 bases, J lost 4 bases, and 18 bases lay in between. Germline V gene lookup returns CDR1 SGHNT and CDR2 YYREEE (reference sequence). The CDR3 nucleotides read TGTGCCAGCAGCCCTGGTGGCGGACAAAGGGGAAACACCATATATTTT. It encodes CASSPGGGQRGNTIYF. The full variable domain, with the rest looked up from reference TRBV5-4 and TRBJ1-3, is ETGVTQSPTHLIKTRGQQVTLRCSSQSGHNTVSWYQQALGQGPQFIFQYYREEENGRGNFPPRFSGLQFPNYSSELNVNALELDDSALYLCASSPGGGQRGNTIYFGEGSWLTVV.

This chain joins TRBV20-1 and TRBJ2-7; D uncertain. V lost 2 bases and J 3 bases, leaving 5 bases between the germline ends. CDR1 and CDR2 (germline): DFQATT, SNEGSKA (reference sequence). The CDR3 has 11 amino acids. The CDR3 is CSARPVYEQYF. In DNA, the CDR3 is TGCAGTGCTAGACCAGTCTACGAGCAGTACTTC.

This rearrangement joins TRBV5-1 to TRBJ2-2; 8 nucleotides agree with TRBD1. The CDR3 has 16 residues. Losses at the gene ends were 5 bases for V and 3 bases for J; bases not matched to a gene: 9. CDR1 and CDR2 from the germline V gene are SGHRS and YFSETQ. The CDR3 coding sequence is TGCGCCAGCAGTTATGGTGGGACAGGATACACCGGGGAGCTGTTTTTT. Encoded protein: CASSYGGTGYTGELFF.

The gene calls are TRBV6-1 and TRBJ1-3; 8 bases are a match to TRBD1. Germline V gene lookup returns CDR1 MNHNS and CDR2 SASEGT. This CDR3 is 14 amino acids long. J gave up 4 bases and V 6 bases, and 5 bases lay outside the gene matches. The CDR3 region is CASRMTGAGNTIYF. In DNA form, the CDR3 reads TGTGCCAGCAGGATGACAGGGGCAGGAAACACCATATATTTT.

CDR3 sequence: CASSLASGTTDTQYF. The CDR3 nucleotides read TGTGCCAGCAGCTTGGCTAGCGGGACCACAGATACGCAGTATTTT. This chain joins TRBV7-3 and TRBJ2-3; the match to TRBD2 covers 9 bases. Per germline, CDR1 SGHTA and CDR2 FQGTGA. The CDR3 runs 15 residues. V gave up 3 bases and J gave up 2 bases; unmatched junction bases: 3.

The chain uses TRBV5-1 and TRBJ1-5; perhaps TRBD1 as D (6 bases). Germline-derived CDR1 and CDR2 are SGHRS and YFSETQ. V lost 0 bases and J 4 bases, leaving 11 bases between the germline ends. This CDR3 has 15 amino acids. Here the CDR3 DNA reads TGCGCCAGCAGCTTGGCGGGGCAGGGGAATCAGCCCCAGCATTTT. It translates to CASSLAGQGNQPQHF.

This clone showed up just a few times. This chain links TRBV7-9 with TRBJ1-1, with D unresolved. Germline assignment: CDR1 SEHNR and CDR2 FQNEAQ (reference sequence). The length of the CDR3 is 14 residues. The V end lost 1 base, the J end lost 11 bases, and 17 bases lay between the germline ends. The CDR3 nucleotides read TGTGCCAGCAGCTTAGAGTCAGGAGTCGGAGGGGCTTTCTTT. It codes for CASSLESGVGGAFF.

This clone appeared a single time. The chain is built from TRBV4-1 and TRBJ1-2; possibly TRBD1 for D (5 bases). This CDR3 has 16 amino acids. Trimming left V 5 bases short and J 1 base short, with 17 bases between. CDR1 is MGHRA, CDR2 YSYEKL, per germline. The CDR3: CASSYPVRGSNYGYTF. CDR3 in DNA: TGCGCCAGCAGCTACCCGGTTCGGGGCAGTAACTATGGCTACACCTTC.

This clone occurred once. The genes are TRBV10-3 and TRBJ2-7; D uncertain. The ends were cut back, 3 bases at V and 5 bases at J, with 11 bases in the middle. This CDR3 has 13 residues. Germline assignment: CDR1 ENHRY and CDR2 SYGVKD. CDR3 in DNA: TGTGCCATCAGTGAATTGGGAATCCACGAGCAGTACTTC. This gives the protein CAISELGIHEQYF.

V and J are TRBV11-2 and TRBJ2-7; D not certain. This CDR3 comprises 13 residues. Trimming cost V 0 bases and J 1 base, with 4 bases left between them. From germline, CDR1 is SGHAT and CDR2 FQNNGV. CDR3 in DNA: TGTGCCAGCAGCTTAGATCTTTCCTACGAGCAGTACTTC. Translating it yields CASSLDLSYEQYF.

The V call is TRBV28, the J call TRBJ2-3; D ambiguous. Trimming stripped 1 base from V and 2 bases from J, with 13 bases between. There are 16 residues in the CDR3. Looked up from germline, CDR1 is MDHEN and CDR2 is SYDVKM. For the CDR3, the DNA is TGTGCCAGCAGTTTATTGGGCGGTGCTGCCACAGATACGCAGTATTTT. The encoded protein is CASSLLGGAATDTQYF.

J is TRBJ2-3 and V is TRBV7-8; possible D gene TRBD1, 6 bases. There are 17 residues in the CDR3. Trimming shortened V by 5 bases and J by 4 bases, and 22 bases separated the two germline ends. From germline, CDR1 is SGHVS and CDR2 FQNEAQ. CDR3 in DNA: TGTGCCAGCAGCACACTGACCGGGACAAAATTTTCAGATACGCAGTATTTT. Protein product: CASSTLTGTKFSDTQYF.

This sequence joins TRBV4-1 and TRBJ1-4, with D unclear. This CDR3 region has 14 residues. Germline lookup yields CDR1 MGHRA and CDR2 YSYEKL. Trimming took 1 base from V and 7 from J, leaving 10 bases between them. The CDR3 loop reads CASSQGQGLEKLFF. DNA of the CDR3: TGCGCCAGCAGCCAAGGGCAAGGGCTTGAAAAACTGTTTTTT.

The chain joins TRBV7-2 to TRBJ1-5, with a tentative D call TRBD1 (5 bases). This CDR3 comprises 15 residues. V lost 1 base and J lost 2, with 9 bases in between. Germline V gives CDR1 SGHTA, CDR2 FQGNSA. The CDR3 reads CASSLGRVGNQPQHF. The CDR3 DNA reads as TGTGCCAGCAGCTTAGGCAGGGTCGGCAATCAGCCCCAGCATTTT.

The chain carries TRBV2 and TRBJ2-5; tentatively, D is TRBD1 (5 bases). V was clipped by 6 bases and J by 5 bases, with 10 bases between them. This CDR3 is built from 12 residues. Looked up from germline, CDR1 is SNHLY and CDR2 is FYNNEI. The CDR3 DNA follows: TGTGCCAGCAGAAAACAGGTGGAGACCCAGTACTTC. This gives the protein CASRKQVETQYF.

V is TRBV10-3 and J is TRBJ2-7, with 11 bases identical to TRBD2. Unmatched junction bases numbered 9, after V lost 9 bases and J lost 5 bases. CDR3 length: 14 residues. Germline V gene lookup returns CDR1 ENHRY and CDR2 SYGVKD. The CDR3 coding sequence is TGTGCCATACGATCTAGCGGGAGGAGGAACGAGCAGTACTTC. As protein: CAIRSSGRRNEQYF.

CDR3 loop: CASSVGPGQDTQYF. The CDR3 region has the DNA TGTGCCAGCAGCGTAGGCCCAGGGCAAGATACGCAGTATTTT. The chain employs TRBV9 and TRBJ2-3; possibly TRBD1 for D (5 bases). CDR1 is SGDLS and CDR2 is YYNGEE in the germline V gene. The V end was cut by 0 bases, the J end by 5 bases, with 10 bases between. The CDR3 has 14 amino acids.